The 10 T cell receptor beta chains presented below share a single source sample, sequenced in a study of PD-L1 blockade in urothelial cancer. Produced via immunoSEQ multiplex PCR; TCRdb's table is partial and in-frame only. The table records fewer than 65,000 clones, around 88% of them present only once. Time point: pretreatment peripheral blood. The specimen was PBMCs, collected around atezolizumab (anti-PD-L1) treatment. These receptor sequences come from a woman aged 55-70 years with urothelial cancer.

The V call is TRBV2, the J call TRBJ1-1; D remains unclear. The CDR3 is 11 amino acids. V lost 8 bases and J 2 bases, leaving 6 bases between the germline ends. Per germline, CDR1 SNHLY and CDR2 FYNNEI. CDR3 DNA sequence: TGTGCCAGCGCCACAAACACTGAAGCTTTCTTT. Encoded protein: CASATNTEAFF.

V and J are TRBV5-1 and TRBJ1-1; TRBD1 aligns across 7 bases. In germline, CDR1 is SGHRS, CDR2 YFSETQ. Unmatched junction bases numbered 6, after V lost 3 bases and J lost 1 base. CDR3 length: 15 residues. CDR3 residues: CASSSQGRGNTEAFF. The CDR3 nucleotides are TGCGCCAGCAGCTCACAGGGGCGAGGGAACACTGAAGCTTTCTTT.

The J gene is TRBJ2-2, the V gene TRBV9, with no clear D. The CDR3 consists of 13 residues. CDR1 is SGDLS and CDR2 is YYNGEE in the germline V gene. V dropped 2 bases and J dropped 8 bases, with 10 bases sitting between them. DNA for the CDR3: TGTGCCAGCAGCGTGGCTGTATCGGGGGAGCTGTTTTTT. It specifies CASSVAVSGELFF.

The chain joins TRBV21-1 to TRBJ2-2; TRBD2 is the table's D call, not checked against the DNA. TRBV21-1 is a known pseudogene. This CDR3 has 14 amino acids. The CDR3, as DNA: TGTGCCAGCAGCAAAGAGGAGGACACCGGGGAGCTGTTTTTT. Its translation: CASSKEEDTGELFF.

The V and J genes are TRBV2 and TRBJ2-7; 7 bases match TRBD1. Losses at the gene ends were 7 bases for V and 3 bases for J; bases not matched to a gene: 9. Germline V gene lookup returns CDR1 SNHLY and CDR2 FYNNEI. The CDR3 contains 14 residues. CDR3 in DNA: TGTGCCAGCAATAAACCGGGACAGAACTACGAGCAGTACTTC. Its translation: CASNKPGQNYEQYF.

This chain connects TRBV10-3 to TRBJ2-7; TRBD2 aligns across 8 bases. The CDR3 has 15 amino acids. Germline CDR1 reads ENHRY; CDR2 reads SYGVKD. V dropped 7 bases and J dropped 1; count of bases not matched to a gene: 9. The CDR3 DNA is TGTGCCATCAAGCAAGGGACTAGTGGGTCCTACGAGCAGTACTTC. It is translated as CAIKQGTSGSYEQYF.

The rearrangement uses TRBV5-1 and TRBJ2-7; 9 bases fit TRBD1. The germline V gene encodes CDR1 SGHRS and CDR2 YFSETQ. Trimming took 3 bases from V and 3 from J; bases not matched to a gene: 4. The CDR3 runs to 14 residues. In DNA, the CDR3 is TGCGCCAGCAGCTCGGGGACAGGGAGCTACGAGCAGTACTTC. Translating it yields CASSSGTGSYEQYF.

This clone was seen only once. This chain links TRBV4-3 with TRBJ1-1; 7 bases are shared with TRBD1. The J segment lost 0 bases and the V segment lost 4 bases, leaving 5 bases of the junction unmatched. CDR3 length equals 15 residues. CDR1 and CDR2 (germline): LGHNA, YSLEER. The CDR3 DNA reads TGCGCCAGCAGCCGAGACAGGGCTTTGAACACTGAAGCTTTCTTT. It codes for CASSRDRALNTEAFF.

The rearrangement links TRBV7-8 to TRBJ2-7; 8 positions match TRBD1. The CDR3 length is 17 residues. The V gene end was trimmed by 4 bases and the J gene end by 0 bases; junction bases not matched to a gene: 11. Germline values: CDR1 SGHVS, CDR2 FQNEAQ. Here the CDR3 DNA reads TGTGCCAGCAGCTCGATACTCGGACAGGGAAGCTCCTACGAGCAGTACTTC. As protein: CASSSILGQGSSYEQYF.

This clone was observed once. CDR3 bases: TGTGCCAGCAGCTTGACAGCGCTAATTGGGGGGGAAAAACTGTTTTTT. It is translated as CASSLTALIGGEKLFF. The chain couples TRBV5-5 to TRBJ1-4, with D possibly being TRBD1 (5 bases). Germline V gene data show CDR1 as SGHKS and CDR2 as YYEKEE (reference sequence). The CDR3 loop spans 16 amino acids. V was cut by 1 base and J by 8 bases, with 18 bases left in between.